Shown below are 14 T cell receptor beta chains from a single sample sequenced in a study of CD4+ T cells in melanoma. Assay used: immunoSEQ multiplex PCR; TCRdb lists only in-frame clones, some missing. This sample carries over 100,000 clones, 92% of them seen once, and the ten largest clones take 2.5% to 3.5%. The sequenced material came from peripheral blood. The source is a human donor with melanoma.

This clone was seen a few times. CDR3 sequence: CASSYYGANSPLHF. CDR3 DNA: TGCGCCAGCAGCTACTACGGGGCGAATTCACCCCTCCACTTT. This sequence joins TRBV4-3 and TRBJ1-6; possibly TRBD1 for D (5 bases). The length of the CDR3 is 14 residues. Trimming shortened V by 5 bases and J by 7 bases, and 12 bases separated the two germline ends. CDR1 and CDR2 from the germline V gene are LGHNA and YSLEER.

The chain uses TRBV2 and TRBJ2-1; TRBD1 is a possible D gene (5 bases). CDR3 length equals 12 residues. CDR1 SNHLY and CDR2 FYNNEI come from the germline V gene. V was shortened by 11 bases and J by 6 bases, with 14 bases between the two germline ends. CDR3 amino acids: CAGAGRLNEQFF. The CDR3 DNA is TGTGCCGGGGCTGGGCGCCTCAATGAGCAGTTCTTC.

With respect to this clone: Within the sample, other DNA sequences also encode this same CDR3. The chain uses TRBV28 and TRBJ2-6; no definite D call. Between the trimmed V and J ends, which lost 9 bases and 2 bases, there was a span of 11 bases. CDR1 and CDR2 from the germline V gene are MDHEN and SYDVKM. The length of the CDR3 is 14 residues. The CDR3: CASSLRAGANVLTF. The CDR3 coding sequence is TGTGCCAGTAGCCTTCGGGCTGGGGCCAACGTCCTGACTTTC.

J is TRBJ2-7 and V is TRBV28; tentatively, D is TRBD2 (6 bases). The length of the CDR3 is 15 residues. Germline CDR1 and CDR2: MDHEN and SYDVKM. Trimming cost V 8 bases and J 2 bases, with 19 bases left between them. CDR3 protein: CASRAGTWGPYEQYF. For the CDR3, the DNA is TGTGCCAGCCGCGCCGGGACTTGGGGCCCCTACGAGCAGTACTTC. Complete variable domain (other parts from reference TRBV28 and TRBJ2-7): DVKVTQSSRYLVKRTGEKVFLECVQDMDHENMFWYRQDPGLGLRLIYFSYDVKMKEKGDIPEGYSVSREKKERFSLILESASTNQTSMYLCASRAGTWGPYEQYFGPGTRLTVT.

The V and J genes are TRBV5-4 and TRBJ1-4; no firm D call. The CDR3 consists of 16 residues. Germline V gene data show CDR1 as SGHNT and CDR2 as YYREEE (reference sequence). Deletions cut 0 bases from V and 6 bases from J, with 15 bases between. CDR3 in amino acids: CASSLGGRRADEKLFF. As DNA, the CDR3 is TGTGCCAGCAGCTTGGGAGGTCGTAGGGCGGATGAAAAACTGTTTTTT.

This chain links TRBV5-1 with TRBJ2-5; TRBD1 might be the D (5 bases). The end of the DNA fits TRBJ2-7 better, so the J call may be wrong. The CDR3 contains 15 residues. Germline-derived CDR1 and CDR2 are SGHRS and YFSETQ. The CDR3 DNA sequence: TGCGCCAGCAGCTCGGCTAGGGGTAGTTTCTACGAGCAGTACTTC. It yields the protein CASSSARGSFYEQYF.

CDR3 DNA sequence: TGTGCCAGCAGCCCAGCTAGCGGGGTACTCTACGAGCAGTACTTC. This gives the protein CASSPASGVLYEQYF. The rearrangement joins TRBV14 to TRBJ2-7; 9 positions agree with TRBD2. The germline CDR1 and CDR2 sequences are SGHDN and FVKESK. V was pared by 4 bases and J by 3 bases, with 7 bases of the junction left unmatched. The CDR3 has 15 amino acids. The full variable domain, in which reference TRBV14 and TRBJ2-7 provide the parts outside the CDR3, is EAGVTQFPSHSVIEKGQTVTLRCDPISGHDNLYWYRRVMGKEIKFLLHFVKESKQDESGMPNNRFLAERTGGTYSTLKVQPAELEDSGVYFCASSPASGVLYEQYFGPGTRLTVT.

The chain is built from TRBV29-1 and TRBJ2-5; 11 positions match TRBD2. CDR1 is SQVTM and CDR2 is ANQGSEA in the germline V gene. The CDR3 extends over 13 amino acids. Germline trimming cut 5 bases from V and 4 bases from J; bases unmatched to any gene: 3. This CDR3 reads CSVTLAGGETQYF. DNA for the CDR3: TGCAGCGTTACGCTAGCGGGGGGAGAGACCCAGTACTTC.

The chain's CDR3 is CASSEGPSNEKLFF. CDR3 coding DNA: TGCGCCAGCAGTGAAGGGCCCTCTAATGAAAAACTGTTTTTT. The chain is built from TRBV10-2 and TRBJ1-4; D gene uncertain. The CDR3 covers 14 residues. The V end lost 3 bases, the J end lost 3 bases, and 8 bases lay between the germline ends. Germline CDR1 is WSHSY and CDR2 is SAAADI.

The gene calls are TRBV5-6 and TRBJ2-4; D perhaps matches TRBD1 (5 bases). Trimming cost V 4 bases and J 1 base, with 15 bases left between them. Germline CDR1 is SGHDT and CDR2 is YYEEEE. The CDR3 is made up of 16 amino acids. CDR3 residues: CASSPDTEWAKNIQYF. The CDR3 DNA reads as TGTGCCAGCAGCCCGGACACGGAGTGGGCCAAAAACATTCAGTACTTC.

This chain connects TRBV5-1 to TRBJ1-2; TRBD1 aligns across 7 bases. Germline V gene sequence: CDR1 SGHRS, CDR2 YFSETQ. The CDR3 covers 13 residues. The ends lost 3 bases at V and 6 bases at J; junction bases unmatched: 5. CDR3 sequence (DNA): TGCGCCAGCAGCTCTTTTGACAGGGATGGCTACACCTTC. Amino acids: CASSSFDRDGYTF.

The chain couples TRBV5-4 to TRBJ2-7; TRBD1 matches 8 bases. Germline V lookup: CDR1 SGHNT, CDR2 YYREEE (reference sequence). V lost 1 base, J lost 6 bases, and 0 bases stayed unmatched. This CDR3 is 12 amino acids long. The CDR3 protein is CASSLTGGEQYF. The CDR3 DNA follows: TGTGCCAGCAGCTTGACAGGGGGCGAGCAGTACTTC.

The chain links TRBV7-2 to TRBJ2-7; weak D call: TRBD2 (6 bases). Trimming removed 5 bases from V and 4 bases from J, with 18 bases in between. Germline V gene sequence: CDR1 SGHTA, CDR2 FQGNSA. This CDR3 region has 15 residues. The CDR3 region is CASSPVAVPFYEQYF. The CDR3 DNA sequence: TGTGCCAGCAGCCCCGTAGCGGTTCCCTTTTACGAGCAGTACTTC.

The CDR3 coding sequence is TGCGCCAGCAGTCGGGACACCTACAATGAGCAGTTCTTC. This encodes CASSRDTYNEQFF. V usage is TRBV23-1 and J usage is TRBJ2-1, with D tentatively TRBD1 (6 bases). TRBV23-1 is reported as an ORF; its role is uncertain. V lost 4 bases and J 2 bases, leaving 6 bases between the germline ends. The CDR3 totals 13 residues.